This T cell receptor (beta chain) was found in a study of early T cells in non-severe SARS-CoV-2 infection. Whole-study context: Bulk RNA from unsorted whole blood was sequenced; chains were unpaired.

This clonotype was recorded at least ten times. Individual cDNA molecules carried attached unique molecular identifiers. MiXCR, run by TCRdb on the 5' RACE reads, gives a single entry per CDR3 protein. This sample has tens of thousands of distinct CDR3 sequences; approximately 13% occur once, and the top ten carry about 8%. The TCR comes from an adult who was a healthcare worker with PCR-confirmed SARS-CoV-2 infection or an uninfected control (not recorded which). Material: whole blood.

CDR3 in amino acids: CASCWGRGPRANEKLFF. CDR3 sequence (DNA): TGTGCCAGCTGTTGGGGCAGGGGGCCTCGAGCTAATGAAAAACTGTTTTTT. The V gene is TRBV28, the J gene TRBJ1-4; 8 nucleotides agree with TRBD1. The CDR3 covers 17 residues. After removal of 8 bases from V and 3 bases from J, the junction contained 14 bases not matched to a gene. Germline loops: CDR1 MDHEN, CDR2 SYDVKM.